Sequencing of this T cell receptor beta chain was carried out in a study of T cell responses to AZD1222 COVID-19 vaccine (dated by TCRdb to the early 2020s). As for the study more broadly: AZD1222 recipients whose second dose came at about 4 weeks and those whose second dose came at about 12 weeks were combined into one group, since spike-specific TCR depth and breadth did not differ between the two schedules. TCR sequencing was performed for over 230 trial participants, of whom about 200 were given two doses of AZD1222 and some 26 were given two doses of MenACWY control vaccine. Trial participants were enrolled by age into 18-55, 56-69 and 70-plus year subgroups, with approximately 150, 30 and 60 TCR-sequenced participants respectively.

The CDR3 regions of human TCRbeta chains were analyzed by immunosequencing. On the authors' methods: TCRs in the repertoires were compared against a reference library of SARS-CoV-2-specific TCRs that had been generated with the MIRA antigen-specificity platform. Breadth was defined as the fraction of unique TCRs that were SARS-CoV-2-associated. Depth was defined as the fraction of total T cells that were SARS-CoV-2-associated. Each spike-specific TCR was assigned to its reactive spike region and to a CD4 or CD8 class using the MIRA data. Log10-transformed breadth and depth values were compared by one-way ANOVA with Sidak's multiple comparisons tests. The table comes from immuneACCESS by way of TCRdb, which keeps in-frame sequences with V and J called. Part of the clones is missing from these tables; in studies checked, under half for an unresolved V gene and the rest for unknown reasons. V and J calls and clone size are as listed in that table; D and trimming were resolved from the DNA. For this sample the table gives roughly 100,000 clones, of which around nine tenths were detected only once. Around 8.7% of the sample comes from the top ten.

The CDR3 has 18 amino acids, counting the end cysteine and phenylalanine. The only DNA kept is the CDR3, 54 bases in frame from the first base. This sample's time point label indicates: baseline before first vaccination. Samples from vaccinated people were obtained from the UK trials COV001 and COV002, which included a single-blind randomized controlled phase 2/3 trial of AZD1222 (ChAdOx1 nCoV-19) in healthy adults. For TCRbeta chain sequencing, PBMC samples were collected from trial participants at day 0 and at day 28 after the second dose. Concerning this clone: Its antigen remains undetermined. The sample holds no much larger clone one base away, and base qualities are not on file.

The investigation overall reported the following: After two AZD1222 doses, spike-specific TCR breadth and depth were significantly higher than at day 0 and than in MenACWY recipients. Reportedly, close to half of the unique spike-specific TCRs recognized epitopes lying outside the regions that are mutated in the B.1.351 and B.1.1.7 variants. Because no day 14 peak-response samples were available, the repertoires could be characterized only after the peak T cell response. Vaccine-associated CD4 TCRs spanned the whole spike protein, with dominant responses in regions 160-218 and 743-854. The 56-69-year group was small, and its depth increase did not reach significance, likely because of low power. Participants were mostly white British and included more females than males, and it was suggested by the authors that clonal diversity may have been underestimated. Conclusions about previously exposed vaccinees are limited because only six or seven AZD1222 recipients were SARS-CoV-2 seropositive at baseline.

Sequences were derived from peripheral blood, sampled on day 0 of AZD1222 vaccination. In this chain, TRBV21-1 is recombined with TRBJ1-5. TRBV21-1 is recorded as a pseudogene. The TCR sequence derives from an adult in good health. The DNA is TGTGCCAGCAGCAAAGAACAGGGCGGGGGGACAAGCAATCAGCCCCAGCATTTT. This yields the protein CASSKEQGGGTSNQPQHF.